The sequence of this T cell receptor (beta chain) was determined in a study of human T cells and chemical hapten exposure. Study overall: TCR yields differed between samples (mainly from small differences in pooled library volume).

As to this clonotype: Its antigen remains unknown.

The time point: patch test 3, about 24 weeks after DPC sensitization. Treatment specified: therapeutic diphenylcyclopropenone sensitization with weekly scalp DPC. A single record per CDR3 protein comes from TCRdb applying MiXCR to the RACE reads. Among tens of thousands of distinct CDR3 sequences listed, under 15% were seen once. Study results and caveats: Sensitizing to DPC left TCRs with a frequency above 1 in 1000 unaltered. Alopecia affecting every donor means their immune response may not match healthy people's. The count of PT1 expanded TCRs correlated positively with patch test score.

The ends were cut back, 0 bases at V and 4 bases at J, with 12 bases in the middle. Germline V gene data show CDR1 as SGHAT and CDR2 as FQNNGV. The CDR3 contains 15 residues. The receptor was derived from a man aged 25 to 40 with alopecia areata. Some clones in this sample may be carry-over from other donors' samples. This material consisted of whole blood, taken in connection with sensitization to the hapten diphenylcyclopropenone (DPC). The J gene is TRBJ1-2, the V gene TRBV11-2; D unresolved. The chain's CDR3 is CASSLDSQRLYGYTF. The CDR3 bases are TGTGCCAGCAGCTTAGATTCGCAGCGCCTCTATGGCTACACCTTC.